Listed here are 23 T cell receptor beta chains from one sample, sequenced in a study of T cell responses to AZD1222 COVID-19 vaccine. Generated by immunoSEQ multiplex PCR, the TCRdb table keeps only in-frame clones and is missing some. The top ten hold roughly 3.8% of the sample, which has 120,000 to 150,000 clones, 90% to 95% seen once. This sample comprised peripheral blood, obtained 28 days after the second AZD1222 dose. The source is an adult who received the AZD1222 COVID-19 vaccine.

V usage is TRBV5-1 and J usage is TRBJ2-2; 8 nucleotides align to TRBD1. The CDR3 sequence is 15 residues long. Trimming at V came to 4 bases and at J to 2 bases, leaving 4 bases not matched to a gene. Germline V gene data show CDR1 as SGHRS and CDR2 as YFSETQ. CDR3 coding DNA: TGCGCCAGCAGCCGGGACAGGCACAACACCGGGGAGCTGTTTTTT. Translating it yields CASSRDRHNTGELFF.

This rearrangement joins TRBV19 to TRBJ2-7; D possibly uses TRBD1 or TRBD2 (5 bases each). The V and J ends lost 10 bases and 3 bases respectively, with 19 bases between them. Per the germline V gene, CDR1 is LNHDA and CDR2 is SQIVND (reference sequence). The CDR3 sequence is 14 residues long. The CDR3 nucleotides read TGTGCCACCACCCAATCCCCAGGGAGCTACGAGCAGTACTTC. Translating it yields CATTQSPGSYEQYF.

The count of this clone is one. The rearrangement links TRBV5-5 to TRBJ2-7; 9 nucleotides line up with TRBD1. The junction had 9 bases not matched to a gene; V was cut back by 5 bases and J by 6 bases. The germline gives CDR1 SGHKS, CDR2 YYEKEE (reference sequence). The CDR3 length is 14 residues. This CDR3 reads CASSSGTGRLEQYF. Written as DNA, the CDR3 is TGTGCCAGCAGTTCCGGGACAGGGAGGCTCGAGCAGTACTTC.

This sequence joins TRBV6-1 and TRBJ2-3; D is unresolved. The CDR3 loop spans 12 amino acids. CDR1 and CDR2 from the germline V gene are MNHNS and SASEGT. Trimming removed 1 base from V and 4 bases from J, with 3 bases in between. CDR3 residues: CASSEVSDTQYF. For the CDR3, the DNA is TGTGCCAGCAGTGAAGTTTCAGATACGCAGTATTTT.

V and J are TRBV4-1 and TRBJ1-4; D is unclear. From germline, CDR1 is MGHRA and CDR2 YSYEKL. Between the trimmed V and J ends, which lost 0 bases and 8 bases, there was a span of 16 bases. The CDR3 consists of 16 residues. As DNA, the CDR3 is TGCGCCAGCAGCCAAGAACCCGCCACTGGCTACGAAAAACTGTTTTTT. Translation: CASSQEPATGYEKLFF.

For the CDR3, the DNA is TGCGCCAGCTCAATCGGACAGGGGGATAATTCACCCCTCCACTTT. Amino acid sequence: CASSIGQGDNSPLHF. The rearrangement uses TRBV5-1 and TRBJ1-6, with TRBD1 matching over 10 bases. The CDR3 has 15 amino acids. Losses at the gene ends were 7 bases for V and 5 bases for J; bases not matched to a gene: 6. The germline V gene encodes CDR1 SGHRS and CDR2 YFSETQ.

The rearrangement joins TRBV6-5 to TRBJ2-3; TRBD1 is a possible D gene (6 bases). Per the germline V gene, CDR1 is MNHEY and CDR2 is SVGAGI. Trimming pared 2 bases from V and 2 bases from J, leaving 11 bases between. CDR3 length: 15 amino acids. The CDR3 DNA is TGTGCCAGCAGTTACGAAGGGGGTTTCACAGATACGCAGTATTTT. This encodes CASSYEGGFTDTQYF.

This chain uses TRBV19 with TRBJ2-7, with TRBD2 matching 9 bases. Trimming at V came to 5 bases and at J to 3 bases, leaving 17 bases not matched to a gene. The CDR3 sequence is 18 residues long. CDR1 is LNHDA, CDR2 SQIVND, per germline (reference sequence). The CDR3 reads CASSARPPLSAGGYEQYF. The DNA of the CDR3 is TGTGCCAGTAGTGCGAGGCCCCCACTCTCAGCGGGGGGCTACGAGCAGTACTTC.

The J gene is TRBJ1-5, the V gene TRBV19; D unclear. Germline loops: CDR1 LNHDA, CDR2 SQIVND (reference sequence). The CDR3 sequence is 12 residues long. V shed 3 bases and J shed 6 bases, with 6 bases lying between them. CDR3 loop: CASSIPPQPQHF. The CDR3 DNA reads TGTGCCAGTAGTATTCCTCCTCAGCCCCAGCATTTT. The full variable domain, in which reference TRBV19 and TRBJ1-5 provide the parts outside the CDR3, is DGGITQSPKYLFRKEGQNVTLSCEQNLNHDAMYWYRQDPGQGLRLIYYSQIVNDFQKGDIAEGYSVSREKKESFPLTVTSAQKNPTAFYLCASSIPPQPQHFGDGTRLSIL.

The rearrangement joins TRBV4-2 to TRBJ1-2; D possibly corresponds to TRBD1 (5 bases). The CDR3 totals 14 residues. With 4 bases removed from V and 0 bases from J, the gap between germline ends came to 9 bases. Looked up from germline, CDR1 is LGHNA and CDR2 is YNFKEQ. The CDR3 spells CASSRQGSNYGYTF. As DNA, the CDR3 is TGTGCCAGCAGCCGCCAGGGTTCTAACTATGGCTACACCTTC.

The CDR3 nucleotides are TGTGCCAGCAGCCTACAGGGGGCCAAGACCCAGTACTTC. This encodes CASSLQGAKTQYF. J is TRBJ2-5 and V is TRBV27; 9 bases fit TRBD1. The CDR3 loop spans 13 amino acids. The trim removed 6 bases at V and 6 bases at J, leaving 5 bases unmatched. The germline V gene has CDR1 MNHEY and CDR2 SMNVEV (reference sequence).

The genes are TRBV24-1 and TRBJ2-2, with 9 bases lining up with TRBD1. This CDR3 has 16 residues. Germline CDR1 and CDR2: KGHDR and SFDVKD. The V gene end was trimmed by 5 bases and the J gene end by 5 bases; junction bases not matched to a gene: 8. The DNA of the CDR3 is TGTGCCACCAGTGCCCCGGGACAGGGAAGAACCGGGGAGCTGTTTTTT. Encoded protein: CATSAPGQGRTGELFF.

J is TRBJ1-1 and V is TRBV6-1; TRBD1 is a possible D gene (6 bases). The CDR3 has 14 amino acids. CDR1 is MNHNS, CDR2 SASEGT, per germline. V was pared by 2 bases and J by 2 bases, with 9 bases between. CDR3 sequence (DNA): TGTGCCAGCAGTGAAATACAGGGAAACACTGAAGCTTTCTTT. It codes for CASSEIQGNTEAFF.

The rearrangement links TRBV5-6 to TRBJ2-3; TRBD2 matches at 10 bases. Per the germline V gene, CDR1 is SGHDT and CDR2 is YYEEEE. V was pared by 0 bases and J by 4 bases, with 5 bases of the junction left unmatched. The CDR3 consists of 16 residues. CDR3 nucleotide sequence: TGTGCCAGCAGCTTGGGCCCCGGGACTAGCGCAGATACGCAGTATTTT. It translates to CASSLGPGTSADTQYF.

V is TRBV24-1 and J is TRBJ2-1; D is possibly TRBD1 or TRBD2 (5 bases each). In germline, CDR1 is KGHDR, CDR2 SFDVKD. The CDR3 contains 16 residues. The germline V and J ends were trimmed by 3 bases and 1 base, with 12 bases remaining between them. The CDR3 reads CATSDPGTGSYNEQFF. CDR3 nucleotides: TGTGCCACCAGTGATCCCGGGACGGGTTCCTACAATGAGCAGTTCTTC.

The chain combines TRBV11-2 with TRBJ2-1; the D gene is possibly TRBD2 (7 bases). The V gene lost 1 base and the J gene lost 3 bases, with 13 bases spanning the gap. Per germline, CDR1 SGHAT and CDR2 FQNNGV. The CDR3 is 16 residues long. CDR3: CASSLAGGSGYNEQFF. CDR3 nucleotides: TGTGCCAGCAGCTTAGCGGGGGGCTCAGGCTACAATGAGCAGTTCTTC.

The CDR3 region is CASRSRLADKYEQYF. The CDR3 DNA follows: TGTGCCAGCAGATCAAGACTAGCGGACAAGTACGAGCAGTACTTC. V gene TRBV6-5 combines with J gene TRBJ2-7; 9 bases line up with TRBD2. Germline V gene lookup returns CDR1 MNHEY and CDR2 SVGAGI. The CDR3 has 15 amino acids. Germline trimming cut 6 bases from V and 4 bases from J; bases unmatched to any gene: 10.

This clone was seen just once. CDR3 nucleotide sequence: TGCGCCAGCAGCTTGGAGGGACTAGCGAATGGAAAGACCCAGTACTTC. Amino acids: CASSLEGLANGKTQYF. The rearrangement links TRBV5-1 to TRBJ2-5; 10 bases match TRBD2. CDR1 is SGHRS, CDR2 YFSETQ, per germline. V was clipped by 0 bases and J by 6 bases; unmatched bases: 8. This CDR3 contains 16 residues.

The rearrangement joins TRBV7-9 to TRBJ2-7; perhaps D is TRBD1 or TRBD2 (5 bases each). The germline V and J ends were trimmed by 5 bases and 0 bases, with 17 bases remaining between them. CDR1 and CDR2 (germline): SEHNR, FQNEAQ (reference sequence). The CDR3 contains 16 residues. This CDR3 reads CASSHSGRLSSYEQYF. The CDR3 region has the DNA TGTGCCAGCAGCCACTCGGGACGGTTGAGCTCCTACGAGCAGTACTTC.

The rearrangement uses TRBV5-1 and TRBJ2-7; D unclear. Germline lookup yields CDR1 SGHRS and CDR2 YFSETQ. Between the trimmed V and J ends, which lost 5 bases and 0 bases, there was a span of 15 bases. This CDR3 has 15 residues. The CDR3 coding sequence is TGCGCCAGCAGATACAGCCAGAAGAGCTCCTACGAGCAGTACTTC. This translates into CASRYSQKSSYEQYF.

This chain uses TRBV30 with TRBJ2-3, with D hard to call. V was shortened by 1 base and J by 1 base, with 6 bases between the two germline ends. CDR3 length equals 13 residues. Germline V gene data show CDR1 as GTSNPN and CDR2 as SVGIG (reference sequence). This CDR3 reads CAWSEARTDTQYF. The CDR3, as DNA: TGTGCCTGGAGTGAAGCTCGCACAGATACGCAGTATTTT.

This clone was observed a handful of times. The J gene is TRBJ2-7, the V gene TRBV7-9; 9 bases match TRBD2. Germline values: CDR1 SEHNR, CDR2 FQNEAQ (reference sequence). The CDR3 totals 14 residues. Trimming at V came to 3 bases and at J to 7 bases, leaving 7 bases not matched to a gene. The CDR3, as DNA: TGTGCCAGCAGCTTGGCGGGAGGGCCATGGGAGCAGTACTTC. Amino acids: CASSLAGGPWEQYF. The full variable domain, with the rest looked up from reference TRBV7-9 and TRBJ2-7, is DTGVSQNPRHKITKRGQNVTFRCDPISEHNRLYWYRQTLGQGPEFLTYFQNEAQLEKSRLLSDRFSAERPKGSFSTLEIQRTEQGDSAMYLCASSLAGGPWEQYFGPGTRLTVT.

This rearrangement joins TRBV10-3 to TRBJ2-2; 8 nucleotides match TRBD1. The ends lost 3 bases at V and 6 bases at J; junction bases unmatched: 12. Germline V lookup: CDR1 ENHRY, CDR2 SYGVKD. This CDR3 region has 17 residues. CDR3 sequence: CAISDLGQGIDSGELFF. The CDR3 bases are TGTGCCATCAGTGACCTAGGACAGGGTATCGATTCCGGGGAGCTGTTTTTT.